This entry lists 27 T cell receptor beta chains sequenced from one sample in a study of blood T cell repertoires in COVID-19. Assay used: immunoSEQ multiplex PCR; TCRdb lists only in-frame clones, some missing. The sample consists of some 100,000 clones, 80% to 95% of them appearing once. The sample taken for sequencing was peripheral blood. The receptor set was obtained from a man aged 60 to 75 with acute or convalescent COVID-19.

This chain joins TRBV27 and TRBJ2-3; tentative D call: TRBD2 (5 bases). Trimming cost V 1 base and J 2 bases, with 10 bases left between them. CDR3 size: 15 residues. Germline CDR1 MNHEY, CDR2 SMNVEV (reference sequence). The CDR3 spells CASSLFAGSTDTQYF. CDR3 DNA: TGTGCCAGCAGTTTATTTGCGGGTTCCACAGATACGCAGTATTTT.

The chain couples TRBV29-1 to TRBJ2-2; possibly TRBD2 for D (7 bases). Trimming left V 0 bases short and J 6 bases short, with 14 bases between. CDR3 length: 15 residues. Per the germline V gene, CDR1 is SQVTM and CDR2 is ANQGSEA. The CDR3 coding sequence is TGCAGCGTTGAAGATATCAAGGGGGGGCCCGGGGAGCTGTTTTTT. It is translated as CSVEDIKGGPGELFF.

V gene TRBV27 combines with J gene TRBJ2-1; no reliable D call. The CDR3 length is 12 residues. The germline CDR1 and CDR2 sequences are MNHEY and SMNVEV (reference sequence). V was trimmed by 6 bases and J by 4 bases, leaving 7 bases between them. CDR3 in amino acids: CASRDIYNEQFF. CDR3 nucleotide sequence: TGTGCCAGCAGAGACATATACAATGAGCAGTTCTTC.

The CDR3 sequence: CASSYQTGNTEAFF. The CDR3 DNA reads TGTGCCAGCAGTTACCAAACCGGGAACACTGAAGCTTTCTTT. The rearrangement links TRBV6-5 to TRBJ1-1; D is ambiguous. Trimming took off 2 bases at V and 1 base at J, with 8 bases between the two ends. The CDR3 spans 14 residues. Germline lookup yields CDR1 MNHEY and CDR2 SVGAGI.

The chain combines TRBV30 with TRBJ2-3; weak D call: TRBD1 (5 bases). CDR3 length: 15 amino acids. Germline CDR1 reads GTSNPN; CDR2 reads SVGIG (reference sequence). V lost 2 bases and J 0 bases, leaving 12 bases between the germline ends. The DNA for the CDR3 is TGTGCCTGGAGTCGACAACAGGTTAGCACAGATACGCAGTATTTT. Protein sequence: CAWSRQQVSTDTQYF.

The rearrangement joins TRBV5-1 to TRBJ2-1, with TRBD1 identical over 9 bases. Germline assignment: CDR1 SGHRS and CDR2 YFSETQ. V shed 4 bases and J 3 bases; nucleotides not matched to a gene: 14. There are 18 residues in the CDR3. The CDR3 DNA reads as TGCGCCAGCAGCCCCGGGACAGGGTCAGCAGTGGTCTACAATGAGCAGTTCTTC. Translated: CASSPGTGSAVVYNEQFF.

Concerning this clone: A read error may produce the germline difference seen at one junction end. The chain employs TRBV30 and TRBJ2-2; a weak D match, TRBD1 (6 bases). From germline, CDR1 is GTSNPN and CDR2 SVGIG (reference sequence). The CDR3 is 13 amino acids. CDR3 sequence: CATRGSNTGKLFF. The CDR3 region has the DNA TGTGCCACGAGGGGGTCGAACACCGGGAAGCTGTTTTTT.

This clone was counted once. The V and J genes are TRBV5-1 and TRBJ2-5, with D perhaps TRBD1 (6 bases). V gave up 4 bases and J gave up 5 bases, with 18 bases separating them. The germline gives CDR1 SGHRS, CDR2 YFSETQ. The CDR3 runs to 15 residues. The CDR3 DNA reads TGCGCCAGCAGCCTCCAGAAAATTACAGGGGAGACCCAGTACTTC. Translated, it gives CASSLQKITGETQYF.

For the CDR3, the DNA is TGTGCCAGCAGCATATTTAGCGGGAAAGGTGAGCAGTTCTTC. It yields the protein CASSIFSGKGEQFF. This chain uses TRBV7-3 with TRBJ2-1; TRBD2 aligns across 8 bases. Trimming cost V 5 bases and J 9 bases; bases outside gene matches: 9. CDR1 is SGHTA, CDR2 FQGTGA, per germline. This CDR3 has 14 amino acids.

The rearrangement joins TRBV12-3 or TRBV12-4 to TRBJ1-5, with D unresolved. Deletions cut 4 bases from V and 5 bases from J, with 3 bases between. The CDR3 runs 11 residues. CDR3 amino acids: CASSSDQPQHF. CDR3 nucleotide sequence: TGTGCCAGCAGTTCCGATCAGCCCCAGCATTTT.

This chain uses TRBV2 with TRBJ2-1; 11 nucleotides match TRBD2. The CDR3 covers 14 residues. CDR1 SNHLY and CDR2 FYNNEI come from the germline V gene. Trimming took 6 bases from V and 9 from J; bases not matched to a gene: 7. CDR3 nucleotides: TGTGCCAGCAGAACTAGCGGGAGTTATAGTGAGCAGTTCTTC. Translation: CASRTSGSYSEQFF. Filled out from reference TRBV2 and TRBJ2-1, the complete variable domain reads EPEVTQTPSHQVTQMGQEVILRCVPISNHLYFYWYRQILGQKVEFLVSFYNNEISEKSEIFDDQFSVERPDGSNFTLKIRSTKLEDSAMYFCASRTSGSYSEQFFGPGTRLTVL.

The chain is built from TRBV11-2 and TRBJ2-3; the D gene is possibly TRBD1 (5 bases). CDR1 SGHAT and CDR2 FQNNGV come from the germline V gene. This CDR3 is built from 15 residues. Trimming took 4 bases from V and 4 from J, leaving 15 bases between them. The CDR3: CASSSVREGADTQYF. CDR3 in DNA: TGTGCCAGCAGCTCCGTACGCGAAGGGGCAGATACGCAGTATTTT.

The chain recombines TRBV30 with TRBJ2-6, with a possible D match to TRBD1 (5 bases). The V end lost 5 bases, the J end lost 2 bases, and 16 bases lay between the germline ends. Germline V gene lookup returns CDR1 GTSNPN and CDR2 SVGIG (reference sequence). This CDR3 region has 16 residues. The CDR3 coding sequence is TGTGCCTGGGGAATACGGGCAGGGACTGGGGCCAACGTCCTGACTTTC. This sequence encodes CAWGIRAGTGANVLTF.

The CDR3 DNA reads as TGTGCCAGCATACAGGGGCATCTCCTGGGCACTGAAGCTTTCTTT. This gives the protein CASIQGHLLGTEAFF. The V and J genes are TRBV6-5 and TRBJ1-1; 7 bases map to TRBD1. Germline values: CDR1 MNHEY, CDR2 SVGAGI. J lost 4 bases, V lost 7 bases, and 12 bases had no gene match. CDR3 length equals 15 residues.

The J gene is TRBJ1-3, the V gene TRBV5-1; possible D gene TRBD1, 5 bases. The CDR3 extends over 15 amino acids. The germline V gene encodes CDR1 SGHRS and CDR2 YFSETQ. The ends were cut back, 4 bases at V and 2 bases at J, with 13 bases in the middle. The CDR3 sequence is CASSPAGHPGNTIYF. The CDR3 region has the DNA TGCGCCAGCAGCCCGGCAGGGCACCCTGGAAACACCATATATTTT.

The chain recombines TRBV27 with TRBJ2-5; 7 bases are a match to TRBD1. The germline V gene encodes CDR1 MNHEY and CDR2 SMNVEV (reference sequence). V trimming: 2 bases; J trimming: 5 bases; junction bases outside the gene matches: 8. The CDR3 loop spans 15 amino acids. CDR3 residues: CASSLRQGVGETQYF. In DNA, the CDR3 is TGTGCCAGCAGTTTAAGGCAGGGGGTCGGGGAGACCCAGTACTTC.

The chain has TRBV12-1 and TRBJ2-3; TRBD2, the table's D call, was not compared with the DNA. TRBV12-1 is a pseudogene segment. The CDR3 is 16 amino acids. The CDR3 DNA follows: TGTGCCAGCAGCTTAATAGCGGGAGCCTCCACAGATACGCAGTATTTT. It codes for CASSLIAGASTDTQYF.

The chain has TRBV9 and TRBJ1-3, with D possibly matching TRBD1 (6 bases). The CDR3 length is 15 residues. CDR1 is SGDLS and CDR2 is YYNGEE in the germline V gene. V was trimmed by 0 bases and J by 8 bases, leaving 15 bases between them. The CDR3 sequence: CASSVVTGIGDTIYF. The CDR3 DNA is TGTGCCAGCAGCGTAGTCACAGGGATAGGGGACACCATATATTTT.

The chain has TRBV11-2 and TRBJ2-5; TRBD2 is a possible D gene (6 bases). V lost 2 bases and J 2 bases, leaving 9 bases between the germline ends. The length of the CDR3 is 14 residues. CDR1 and CDR2 from the germline V gene are SGHAT and FQNNGV. This CDR3 is CASSLWRGQETQYF. The CDR3 bases are TGTGCCAGCAGCTTATGGAGGGGACAAGAGACCCAGTACTTC.

The chain links TRBV19 to TRBJ1-1; 9 nucleotides line up with TRBD1. Germline V gene data show CDR1 as LNHDA and CDR2 as SQIVND (reference sequence). This CDR3 contains 14 residues. J gave up 0 bases and V 7 bases, and 3 bases lay outside the gene matches. This chain's CDR3 is CASNNRGLNTEAFF. The CDR3 DNA sequence: TGTGCCAGTAACAACAGGGGGCTGAACACTGAAGCTTTCTTT. Supplemented by reference TRBV19 and TRBJ1-1, the full variable domain reads DGGITQSPKYLFRKEGQNVTLSCEQNLNHDAMYWYRQDPGQGLRLIYYSQIVNDFQKGDIAEGYSVSREKKESFPLTVTSAQKNPTAFYLCASNNRGLNTEAFFGQGTRLTVV.

V is TRBV24-1 and J is TRBJ2-1, with D tentatively TRBD2 (5 bases). Germline V gene sequence: CDR1 KGHDR, CDR2 SFDVKD. The CDR3 extends over 15 amino acids. With 1 base removed from V and 2 bases from J, the gap between germline ends came to 8 bases. The CDR3 region is CATSDFPGTYNEQFF. The CDR3 DNA reads TGTGCCACCAGTGATTTTCCGGGAACCTACAATGAGCAGTTCTTC.

J is TRBJ2-1 and V is TRBV10-3; TRBD1 matches 7 bases. The germline V gene encodes CDR1 ENHRY and CDR2 SYGVKD. V was clipped by 5 bases and J by 3 bases; unmatched bases: 13. The CDR3 totals 17 residues. CDR3 region: CAISPSPGTEGYNEQFF. CDR3 nucleotides: TGTGCCATCAGTCCTAGCCCCGGGACAGAGGGCTACAATGAGCAGTTCTTC.

The chain recombines TRBV6-5 with TRBJ2-1; D might be TRBD2 (6 bases). The CDR3 extends over 13 amino acids. Germline assignment: CDR1 MNHEY and CDR2 SVGAGI. The V end was cut by 2 bases, the J end by 6 bases, with 8 bases between. In nucleotides, the CDR3 is TGTGCCAGCAGTTACGGAGGGCCCAATGAGCAGTTCTTC. Translated, it gives CASSYGGPNEQFF.

The genes are TRBV19 and TRBJ2-2, with TRBD2 matching 8 bases. V lost 7 bases and J lost 0; bases outside the gene matches: 1. Per germline, CDR1 LNHDA and CDR2 SQIVND (reference sequence). The CDR3 totals 14 residues. In DNA, the CDR3 is TGTGCCAGTACCGGGAGGGCGAACACCGGGGAGCTGTTTTTT. This translates into CASTGRANTGELFF. The variable domain in full, with the rest retrieved from reference TRBV19 and TRBJ2-2, is DGGITQSPKYLFRKEGQNVTLSCEQNLNHDAMYWYRQDPGQGLRLIYYSQIVNDFQKGDIAEGYSVSREKKESFPLTVTSAQKNPTAFYLCASTGRANTGELFFGEGSRLTVL.

The gene calls are TRBV5-4 and TRBJ1-1, with 8 bases matching TRBD1. CDR1 and CDR2 from the germline V gene are SGHNT and YYREEE (reference sequence). After removal of 1 base from V and 4 bases from J, the junction contained 12 bases not matched to a gene. There are 17 residues in the CDR3. This CDR3 reads CASSLYGRSTGGTEAFF. The CDR3 DNA is TGTGCCAGCAGCTTGTATGGTCGGTCCACAGGGGGCACTGAAGCTTTCTTT.

The chain combines TRBV4-2 with TRBJ1-3; D uncertain. The CDR3 runs 17 residues. Trimming pared 2 bases from V and 0 bases from J, leaving 14 bases between. The germline V gene has CDR1 LGHNA and CDR2 YNFKEQ. CDR3 sequence (DNA): TGTGCCAGCAGCCAATTTTCTCTCGTAAACTCTGGAAACACCATATATTTT. Translation gives CASSQFSLVNSGNTIYF.

V and J are TRBV12-3 or TRBV12-4 and TRBJ2-3, with D uncertain. This CDR3 spans 13 amino acids. The ends were cut back, 3 bases at V and 3 bases at J, with 7 bases in the middle. In DNA form, the CDR3 reads TGTGCCAGCAGTTTGGGCTGGACAGATACGCAGTATTTT. It codes for CASSLGWTDTQYF.